A single sample gave rise to the 10 T cell receptor beta chains below, sequenced in a study of blood T cell repertoires in COVID-19. The method was immunoSEQ multiplex PCR; TCRdb's version includes in-frame clones alone and lacks a portion of them. The sample has under 300,000 clones; around 86% are singletons. Sequencing used peripheral blood. The receptor source for this set is a man between 50 and 59 years old with acute or convalescent COVID-19.

The chain combines TRBV5-1 with TRBJ2-2; unclear D gene. CDR3 length: 15 residues. Germline-derived CDR1 and CDR2 are SGHRS and YFSETQ. Trimming cost V 4 bases and J 0 bases, with 10 bases left between them. The CDR3 region is CASSPDTANTGELFF. Here the CDR3 DNA reads TGCGCCAGCAGCCCCGATACGGCGAACACCGGGGAGCTGTTTTTT. Combining the CDR3 with reference TRBV5-1 and TRBJ2-2 gives the whole variable domain KAGVTQTPRYLIKTRGQQVTLSCSPISGHRSVSWYQQTPGQGLQFLFEYFSETQRNKGNFPGRFSGRQFSNSRSEMNVSTLELGDSALYLCASSPDTANTGELFFGEGSRLTVL.

This rearrangement joins TRBV9 to TRBJ1-2; D unclear. V lost 4 bases and J 7 bases, leaving 20 bases between the germline ends. The CDR3 totals 15 residues. Germline CDR1 SGDLS, CDR2 YYNGEE. CDR3 residues: CASSPGRSVGGGYTF. The CDR3 nucleotides read TGTGCCAGCAGCCCCGGACGGTCCGTTGGAGGTGGCTACACCTTC.

This chain joins TRBV19 and TRBJ2-3, with 9 bases identical to TRBD2. The ends lost 3 bases at V and 7 bases at J; junction bases unmatched: 5. This CDR3 is built from 14 residues. The germline V gene has CDR1 LNHDA and CDR2 SQIVND (reference sequence). CDR3: CASSMGGGAYTQYF. Written as DNA, the CDR3 is TGTGCCAGTAGTATGGGCGGGGGGGCATATACGCAGTATTTT.

The chain uses TRBV30 and TRBJ2-5, with D perhaps TRBD2 (6 bases). Germline CDR1 GTSNPN, CDR2 SVGIG (reference sequence). V gave up 7 bases and J gave up 7 bases, with 22 bases separating them. The CDR3 length is 14 residues. The CDR3 nucleotides are TGTGCCTTTTCCTGGGACCTTTACGGGGGGACCCAGTACTTC. It specifies CAFSWDLYGGTQYF.

This chain connects TRBV6-6 to TRBJ2-1, with TRBD1 matching 11 bases. The CDR3 length is 15 residues. Germline V gene lookup returns CDR1 MNHNY and CDR2 SVGAGI (reference sequence). Trimming at V came to 6 bases and at J to 7 bases, leaving 8 bases not matched to a gene. CDR3 in amino acids: CASRLGQGDKNEQFF. CDR3 DNA sequence: TGTGCCAGCAGGCTGGGACAGGGGGACAAGAATGAGCAGTTCTTC.

This clone was counted once. The chain uses TRBV7-9 and TRBJ2-2; 9 bases are shared with TRBD1. Germline V gene data show CDR1 as SEHNR and CDR2 as FQNEAQ (reference sequence). V dropped 4 bases and J dropped 5; count of bases not matched to a gene: 5. The CDR3 length is 15 residues. CDR3 DNA sequence: TGTGCCAGCAGCTCGACAGGGGGAGGTACCGGGGAGCTGTTTTTT. Translating gives CASSSTGGGTGELFF.

The J gene is TRBJ2-1, the V gene TRBV5-1, with D perhaps matching TRBD2 (7 bases). This CDR3 has 16 amino acids. Trimming cost V 2 bases and J 7 bases, with 19 bases left between them. Per germline, CDR1 SGHRS and CDR2 YFSETQ. DNA of the CDR3: TGCGCCAGCAGCTTCCTTACAGGGAGGGGGAATAATGAGCAGTTCTTC. This gives the protein CASSFLTGRGNNEQFF.

The CDR3 DNA sequence: TGTGCCAGCAGCTTAAGGGACACCCAAGAGACCCAGTACTTC. Its translation is CASSLRDTQETQYF. The gene calls are TRBV7-9 and TRBJ2-5; possible D gene TRBD1, 6 bases. The V gene lost 2 bases and the J gene lost 1 base, with 8 bases spanning the gap. CDR3 length: 14 amino acids. The germline gives CDR1 SEHNR, CDR2 FQNEAQ (reference sequence).

The V call is TRBV7-3, the J call TRBJ2-3; D possibly corresponds to TRBD2 (6 bases). V was shortened by 5 bases and J by 1 base, with 13 bases between the two germline ends. The CDR3 totals 15 residues. Germline loops: CDR1 SGHTA, CDR2 FQGTGA. The CDR3 coding sequence is TGTGCCAGCAGCCCGCGGGGCGACGGCACAGATACGCAGTATTTT. The encoded protein is CASSPRGDGTDTQYF.

This chain's CDR3 is CASSLWTGGNYGYTF. The CDR3 region has the DNA TGTGCCAGCAGCCTGTGGACAGGGGGCAACTATGGCTACACCTTC. V and J are TRBV5-8 and TRBJ1-2; 11 bases fit TRBD1. The ends lost 4 bases at V and 2 bases at J; junction bases unmatched: 4. Per the germline V gene, CDR1 is SGHTS and CDR2 is YDEGEE. This CDR3 region has 15 residues.